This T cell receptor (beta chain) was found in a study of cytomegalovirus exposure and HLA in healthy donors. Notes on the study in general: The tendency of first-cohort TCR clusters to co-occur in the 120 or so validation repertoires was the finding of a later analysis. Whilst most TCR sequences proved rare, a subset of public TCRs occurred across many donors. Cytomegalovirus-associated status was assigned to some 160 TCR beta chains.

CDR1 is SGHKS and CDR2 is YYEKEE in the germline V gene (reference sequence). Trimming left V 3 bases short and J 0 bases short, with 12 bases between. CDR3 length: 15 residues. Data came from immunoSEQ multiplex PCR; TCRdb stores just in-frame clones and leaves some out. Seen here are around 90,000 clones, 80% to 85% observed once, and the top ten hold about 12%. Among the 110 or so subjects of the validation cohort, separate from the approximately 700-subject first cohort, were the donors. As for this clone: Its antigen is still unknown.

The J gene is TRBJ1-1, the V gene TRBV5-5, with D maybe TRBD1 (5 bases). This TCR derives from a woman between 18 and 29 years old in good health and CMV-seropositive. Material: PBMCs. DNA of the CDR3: TGTGCCAGCAGCTGGCGGATACAGGTGAACACTGAAGCTTTCTTT. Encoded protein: CASSWRIQVNTEAFF.